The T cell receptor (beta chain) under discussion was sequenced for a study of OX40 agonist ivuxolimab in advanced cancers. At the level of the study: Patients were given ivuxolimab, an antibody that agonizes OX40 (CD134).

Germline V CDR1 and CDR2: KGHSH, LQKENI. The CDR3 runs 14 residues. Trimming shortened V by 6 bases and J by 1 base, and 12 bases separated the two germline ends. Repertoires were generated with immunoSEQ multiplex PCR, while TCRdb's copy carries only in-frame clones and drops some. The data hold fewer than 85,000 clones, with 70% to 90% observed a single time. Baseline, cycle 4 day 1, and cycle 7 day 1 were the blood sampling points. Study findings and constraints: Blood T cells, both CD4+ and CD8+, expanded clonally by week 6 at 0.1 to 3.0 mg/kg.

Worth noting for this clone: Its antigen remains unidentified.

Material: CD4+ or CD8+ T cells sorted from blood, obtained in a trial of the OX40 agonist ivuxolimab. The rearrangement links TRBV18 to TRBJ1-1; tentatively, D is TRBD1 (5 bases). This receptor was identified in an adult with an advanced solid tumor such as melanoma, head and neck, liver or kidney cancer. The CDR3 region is CASSSGLKNTEAFF. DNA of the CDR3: TGTGCCAGCTCCTCGGGGCTAAAGAACACTGAAGCTTTCTTT.